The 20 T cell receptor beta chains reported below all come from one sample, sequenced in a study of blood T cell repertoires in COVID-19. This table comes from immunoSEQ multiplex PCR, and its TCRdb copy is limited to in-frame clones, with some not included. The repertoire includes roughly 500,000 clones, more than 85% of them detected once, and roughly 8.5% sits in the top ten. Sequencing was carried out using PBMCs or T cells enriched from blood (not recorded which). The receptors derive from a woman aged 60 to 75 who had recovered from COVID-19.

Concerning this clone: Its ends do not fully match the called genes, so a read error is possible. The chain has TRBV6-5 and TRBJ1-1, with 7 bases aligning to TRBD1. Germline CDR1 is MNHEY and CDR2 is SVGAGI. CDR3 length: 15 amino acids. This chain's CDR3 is CASSVRETGNAEAFF. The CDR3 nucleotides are TGTGCCAGCAGCGTGAGGGAGACAGGGAACGCTGAAGCTTTCTTT.

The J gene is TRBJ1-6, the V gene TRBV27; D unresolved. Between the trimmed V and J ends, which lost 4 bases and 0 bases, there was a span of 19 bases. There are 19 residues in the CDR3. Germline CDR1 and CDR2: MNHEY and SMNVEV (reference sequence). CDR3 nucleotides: TGTGCCAGCAGTTGGTCAGTCGTCCGTGGGAGCTCCTATAATTCACCCCTCCACTTT. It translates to CASSWSVVRGSSYNSPLHF.

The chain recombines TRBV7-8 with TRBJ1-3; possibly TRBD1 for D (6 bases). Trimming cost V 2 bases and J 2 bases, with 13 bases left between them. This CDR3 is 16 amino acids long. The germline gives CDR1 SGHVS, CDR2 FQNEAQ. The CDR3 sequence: CASSLLTRGTGNTIYF. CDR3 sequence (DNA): TGTGCCAGCAGCTTATTGACCAGGGGTACTGGAAACACCATATATTTT.

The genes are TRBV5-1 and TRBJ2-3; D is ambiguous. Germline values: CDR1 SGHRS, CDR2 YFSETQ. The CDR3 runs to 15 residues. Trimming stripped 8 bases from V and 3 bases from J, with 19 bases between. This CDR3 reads CASRLAVLETDTQYF. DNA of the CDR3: TGCGCCAGTCGTCTGGCGGTTCTGGAAACAGATACGCAGTATTTT.

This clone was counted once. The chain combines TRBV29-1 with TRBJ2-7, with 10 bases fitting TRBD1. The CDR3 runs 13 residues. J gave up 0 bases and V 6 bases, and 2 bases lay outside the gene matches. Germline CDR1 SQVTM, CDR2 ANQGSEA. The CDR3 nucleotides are TGCAGCGTCGGGACAGGGGACTCCTACGAGCAGTACTTC. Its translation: CSVGTGDSYEQYF.

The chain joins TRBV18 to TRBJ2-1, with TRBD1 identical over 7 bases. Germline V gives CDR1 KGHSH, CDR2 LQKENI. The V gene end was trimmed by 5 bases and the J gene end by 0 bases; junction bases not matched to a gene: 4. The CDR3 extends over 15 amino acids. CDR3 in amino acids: CASSEDRSSYNEQFF. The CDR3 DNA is TGTGCCAGCTCAGAGGACAGGAGCTCCTACAATGAGCAGTTCTTC.

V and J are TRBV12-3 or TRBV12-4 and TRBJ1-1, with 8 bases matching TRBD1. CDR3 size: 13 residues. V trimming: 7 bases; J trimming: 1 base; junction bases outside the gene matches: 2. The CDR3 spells CASTQGGNTEAFF. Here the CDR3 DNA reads TGTGCCAGCACACAGGGGGGGAACACTGAAGCTTTCTTT.

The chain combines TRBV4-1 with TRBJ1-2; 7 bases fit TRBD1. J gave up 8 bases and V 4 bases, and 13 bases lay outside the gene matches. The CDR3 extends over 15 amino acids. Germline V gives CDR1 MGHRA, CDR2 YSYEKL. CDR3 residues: CASSPVTGADGGYTF. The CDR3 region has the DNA TGCGCCAGCAGCCCCGTCACAGGGGCAGATGGGGGCTACACCTTC.

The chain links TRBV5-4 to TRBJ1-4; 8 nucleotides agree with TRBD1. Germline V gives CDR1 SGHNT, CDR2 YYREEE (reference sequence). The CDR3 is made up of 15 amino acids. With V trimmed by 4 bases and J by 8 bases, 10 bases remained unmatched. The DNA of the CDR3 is TGTGCCAGCAGCATAACCGGGACAGGTGGGGAAAAACTGTTTTTT. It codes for CASSITGTGGEKLFF.

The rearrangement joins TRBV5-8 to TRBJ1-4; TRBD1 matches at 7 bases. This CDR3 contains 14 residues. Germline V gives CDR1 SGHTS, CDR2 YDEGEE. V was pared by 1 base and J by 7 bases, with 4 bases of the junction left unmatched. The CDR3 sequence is CASSLMAGGEKLFF. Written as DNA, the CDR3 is TGTGCCAGCAGCTTGATGGCAGGGGGTGAAAAACTGTTTTTT. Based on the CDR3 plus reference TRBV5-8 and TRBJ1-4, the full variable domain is EAGVTQSPTHLIKTRGQQATLRCSPISGHTSVYWYQQALGLGLQFLLWYDEGEERNRGNFPPRFSGRQFPNYSSELNVNALELEDSALYLCASSLMAGGEKLFFGSGTQLSVL.

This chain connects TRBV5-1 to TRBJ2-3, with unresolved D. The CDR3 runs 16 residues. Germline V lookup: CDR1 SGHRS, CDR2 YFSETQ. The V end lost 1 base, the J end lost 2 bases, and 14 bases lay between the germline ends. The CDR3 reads CASSLIETLFTDTQYF. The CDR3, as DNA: TGCGCCAGCAGCTTGATAGAGACTCTGTTCACAGATACGCAGTATTTT.

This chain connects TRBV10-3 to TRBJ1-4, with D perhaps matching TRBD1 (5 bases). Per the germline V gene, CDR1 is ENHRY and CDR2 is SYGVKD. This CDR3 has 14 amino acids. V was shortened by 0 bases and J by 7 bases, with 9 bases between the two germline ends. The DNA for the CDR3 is TGTGCCATCAGTGAGTCGCAGGGCGGTGAAAAACTGTTTTTT. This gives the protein CAISESQGGEKLFF.

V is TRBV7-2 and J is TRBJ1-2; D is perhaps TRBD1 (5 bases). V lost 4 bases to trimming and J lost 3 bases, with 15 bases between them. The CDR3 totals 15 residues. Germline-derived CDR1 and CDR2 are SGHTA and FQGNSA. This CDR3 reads CASSSSGEGYYGYTF. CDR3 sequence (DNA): TGTGCCAGCAGCTCATCCGGGGAGGGGTACTATGGCTACACCTTC.

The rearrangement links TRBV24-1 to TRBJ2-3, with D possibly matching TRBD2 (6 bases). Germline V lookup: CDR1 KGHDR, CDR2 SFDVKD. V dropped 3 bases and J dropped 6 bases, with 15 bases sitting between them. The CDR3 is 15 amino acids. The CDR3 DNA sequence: TGTGCCACCAGTGATCCCCATGGCGGAGGGGATACGCAGTATTTT. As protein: CATSDPHGGGDTQYF.

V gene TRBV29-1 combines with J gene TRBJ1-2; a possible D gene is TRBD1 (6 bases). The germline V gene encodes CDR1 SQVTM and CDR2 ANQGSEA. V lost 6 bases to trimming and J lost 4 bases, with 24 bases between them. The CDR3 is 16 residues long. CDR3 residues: CSVEPSIRGAIYGYTF. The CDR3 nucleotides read TGCAGCGTCGAGCCATCCATTCGGGGGGCTATCTATGGCTACACCTTC. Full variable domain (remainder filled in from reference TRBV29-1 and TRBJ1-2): SAVISQKPSRDICQRGTSLTIQCQVDSQVTMMFWYRQQPGQSLTLIATANQGSEATYESGFVIDKFPISRPNLTFSTLTVSNMSPEDSSIYLCSVEPSIRGAIYGYTFGSGTRLTVV.

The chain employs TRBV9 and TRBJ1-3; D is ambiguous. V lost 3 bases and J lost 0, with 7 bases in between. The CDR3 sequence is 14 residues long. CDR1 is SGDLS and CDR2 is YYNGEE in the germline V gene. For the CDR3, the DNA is TGTGCCAGCAGCGCCCTTTACTCTGGAAACACCATATATTTT. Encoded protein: CASSALYSGNTIYF.

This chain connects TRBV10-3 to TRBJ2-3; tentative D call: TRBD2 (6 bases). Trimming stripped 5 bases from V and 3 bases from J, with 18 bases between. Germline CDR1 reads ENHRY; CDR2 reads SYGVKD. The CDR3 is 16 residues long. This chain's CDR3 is CAISYRYGGGTDTQYF. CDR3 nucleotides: TGTGCCATCAGTTATCGCTACGGGGGAGGTACAGATACGCAGTATTTT.

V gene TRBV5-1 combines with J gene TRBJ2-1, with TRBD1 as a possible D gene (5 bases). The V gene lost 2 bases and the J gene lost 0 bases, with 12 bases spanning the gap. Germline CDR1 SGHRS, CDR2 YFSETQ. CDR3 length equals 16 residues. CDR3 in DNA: TGCGCCAGCAGCTTAGACAGACGGAGCTCCTACAATGAGCAGTTCTTC. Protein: CASSLDRRSSYNEQFF.

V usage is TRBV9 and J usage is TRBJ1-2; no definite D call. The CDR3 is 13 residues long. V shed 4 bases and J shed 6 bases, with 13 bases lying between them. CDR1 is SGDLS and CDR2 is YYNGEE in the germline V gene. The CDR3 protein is CASSRTAFNGYTF. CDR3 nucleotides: TGTGCCAGCAGCAGAACAGCTTTTAATGGCTACACCTTC. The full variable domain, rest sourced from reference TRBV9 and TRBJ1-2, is DSGVTQTPKHLITATGQRVTLRCSPRSGDLSVYWYQQSLDQGLQFLIQYYNGEERAKGNILERFSAQQFPDLHSELNLSSLELGDSALYFCASSRTAFNGYTFGSGTRLTVV.

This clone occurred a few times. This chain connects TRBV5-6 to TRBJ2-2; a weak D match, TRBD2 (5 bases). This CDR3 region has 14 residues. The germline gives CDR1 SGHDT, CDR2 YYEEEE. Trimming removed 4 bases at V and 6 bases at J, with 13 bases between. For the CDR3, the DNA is TGTGCCAGCAGCCTACTTCGGGGATCCGGGGAGCTGTTTTTT. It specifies CASSLLRGSGELFF.